One sample yielded the 27 T cell receptor beta chains listed below, sequenced in a study of cytotoxic CD8 clonotypes in ibrutinib-treated CLL. Measured with immunoSEQ multiplex PCR; TCRdb has only the in-frame clones, and not every one. Of about 130,000 clones listed, 84% are singletons. The material was PBMCs, obtained after 24 months of ibrutinib treatment. The receptors stem from a human donor with chronic lymphocytic leukemia.

This sequence joins TRBV5-5 and TRBJ1-6; D remains unclear. With 0 bases removed from V and 8 bases from J, the gap between germline ends came to 6 bases. The CDR3 is 13 residues long. The V gene's germline CDR1 is SGHKS and CDR2 YYEKEE (reference sequence). This CDR3 is CASSLVPDSPLHF. The CDR3 bases are TGTGCCAGCAGCTTGGTCCCAGATTCACCCCTCCACTTT.

This clone has a single count. The chain uses TRBV14 and TRBJ2-2; D is perhaps TRBD1 (5 bases). Germline CDR1 SGHDN, CDR2 FVKESK. V shed 5 bases and J shed 1 base, with 17 bases lying between them. This CDR3 region has 17 residues. DNA for the CDR3: TGTGCCAGCAGCGGCTCCAGGGTAATGTGGAACACCGGGGAGCTGTTTTTT. Its translation is CASSGSRVMWNTGELFF.

The chain links TRBV7-2 to TRBJ2-1, with TRBD2 matching over 11 bases. The CDR3 covers 17 residues. Germline V gene sequence: CDR1 SGHTA, CDR2 FQGNSA. Trimming at V came to 5 bases and at J to 8 bases, leaving 14 bases not matched to a gene. CDR3 residues: CASSRLGTSGIGDEQFF. For the CDR3, the DNA is TGTGCCAGCAGCCGACTCGGGACTAGCGGAATAGGGGATGAGCAGTTCTTC.

V gene TRBV6-5 combines with J gene TRBJ2-5; D may be TRBD1 or TRBD2 (5 bases each). Trimming stripped 6 bases from V and 5 bases from J, with 10 bases between. Germline V gives CDR1 MNHEY, CDR2 SVGAGI. The CDR3 covers 12 residues. CDR3 loop: CASRSREETQYF. The CDR3 DNA sequence: TGTGCCAGCAGGTCCAGGGAGGAGACCCAGTACTTC.

Comments on this clone: Other DNA sequences in this specimen translate into the identical CDR3. The chain recombines TRBV5-1 with TRBJ1-1, with TRBD1 identical over 8 bases. In germline, CDR1 is SGHRS, CDR2 YFSETQ. The CDR3 is 15 residues long. Trimming cost V 2 bases and J 1 base; bases outside gene matches: 4. CDR3 residues: CASSLAGTGNTEAFF. For the CDR3, the DNA is TGCGCCAGCAGCTTAGCCGGGACAGGGAACACTGAAGCTTTCTTT. The whole variable domain, remainder taken from reference TRBV5-1 and TRBJ1-1, is KAGVTQTPRYLIKTRGQQVTLSCSPISGHRSVSWYQQTPGQGLQFLFEYFSETQRNKGNFPGRFSGRQFSNSRSEMNVSTLELGDSALYLCASSLAGTGNTEAFFGQGTRLTVV.

The chain joins TRBV6-5 to TRBJ1-3; 8 bases agree with TRBD1. J gave up 2 bases and V 0 bases, and 3 bases lay outside the gene matches. Per germline, CDR1 MNHEY and CDR2 SVGAGI. CDR3 length: 16 residues. CDR3 bases: TGTGCCAGCAGTTACTCGGACAGGGTCGCTGGAAACACCATATATTTT. This sequence encodes CASSYSDRVAGNTIYF.

The chain has TRBV7-2 and TRBJ1-6; tentative D call: TRBD1 (5 bases). Germline CDR1 reads SGHTA; CDR2 reads FQGNSA. V was shortened by 4 bases and J by 7 bases, with 20 bases between the two germline ends. This CDR3 has 17 residues. The DNA for the CDR3 is TGTGCCAGCAGCTGGGGATTCGCAGGGTATACCAATTCACCCCTCCACTTT. Translating it yields CASSWGFAGYTNSPLHF.

This clone was seen a single time. This chain links TRBV4-2 with TRBJ1-2, with 9 bases that match TRBD1. This CDR3 is 15 amino acids long. Germline CDR1 LGHNA, CDR2 YNFKEQ. V lost 7 bases, J lost 8 bases, and 14 bases stayed unmatched. CDR3 region: CASNPGQGSRLGYTF. The CDR3 bases are TGTGCCAGCAACCCGGGACAGGGAAGCCGACTGGGCTACACCTTC.

The chain joins TRBV18 to TRBJ2-7; a possible D gene is TRBD2 (6 bases). The CDR3 is 15 residues long. Per germline, CDR1 KGHSH and CDR2 LQKENI. V was cut by 3 bases and J by 1 base, with 13 bases left in between. The CDR3 DNA is TGTGCCAGCTCACCCCTCCGGGACTCGTCCTACGAGCAGTACTTC. Residues: CASSPLRDSSYEQYF.

This chain joins TRBV18 and TRBJ2-7; 8 bases line up with TRBD1. CDR1 and CDR2 (germline): KGHSH, LQKENI. The length of the CDR3 is 13 residues. V shed 6 bases, J shed 5 bases, and the junction held 6 bases outside the gene matches. CDR3 DNA: TGTGCCAGCTCCCCGGACAGGGCTAACGAGCAGTACTTC. Encoded protein: CASSPDRANEQYF.

The rearrangement links TRBV9 to TRBJ2-1; possibly TRBD2 for D (7 bases). The V end was cut by 0 bases, the J end by 8 bases, with 15 bases between. Germline CDR1 reads SGDLS; CDR2 reads YYNGEE. This CDR3 is built from 15 residues. CDR3 DNA sequence: TGTGCCAGCAGCGTAGGGCGGGGGCGAATGGATGAGCAGTTCTTC. Translated, it gives CASSVGRGRMDEQFF.

The genes are TRBV7-9 and TRBJ2-3; possibly TRBD2 for D (5 bases). The V gene's germline CDR1 is SEHNR and CDR2 FQNEAQ (reference sequence). The V and J ends lost 4 bases and 5 bases respectively, with 7 bases between them. The CDR3 is made up of 12 amino acids. CDR3 protein: CASSSLEDTQYF. CDR3 in DNA: TGTGCCAGCAGCTCACTAGAAGATACGCAGTATTTT.

The CDR3 DNA reads TGTGCCAGCAGCGCGCGGGACACTGAAGCTTTCTTT. Amino acids: CASSARDTEAFF. The chain carries TRBV6-5 and TRBJ1-1; no firm D call. Germline V gene data show CDR1 as MNHEY and CDR2 as SVGAGI. V was cut by 6 bases and J by 3 bases, with 8 bases left in between. This CDR3 contains 12 residues.

The CDR3 sequence is CASSLGPQSTPDTQYF. The CDR3 DNA reads as TGCGCCAGCAGCTTGGGGCCTCAATCTACTCCAGATACGCAGTATTTT. V is TRBV5-1 and J is TRBJ2-3, with unresolved D. Germline loops: CDR1 SGHRS, CDR2 YFSETQ. The CDR3 is made up of 16 amino acids. Trimming removed 0 bases from V and 4 bases from J, with 15 bases in between. Together with reference TRBV5-1 and TRBJ2-3, the CDR3 gives the full variable domain: KAGVTQTPRYLIKTRGQQVTLSCSPISGHRSVSWYQQTPGQGLQFLFEYFSETQRNKGNFPGRFSGRQFSNSRSEMNVSTLELGDSALYLCASSLGPQSTPDTQYFGPGTRLTVL.

The genes are TRBV28 and TRBJ1-1; D remains unclear. Germline assignment: CDR1 MDHEN and CDR2 SYDVKM. V was trimmed by 5 bases and J by 5 bases, leaving 15 bases between them. The CDR3 is 14 amino acids. The CDR3 here is CASSPIGSGTEAFF. CDR3 bases: TGTGCCAGCAGTCCCATAGGGTCGGGGACTGAAGCTTTCTTT.

The count of this clone is one. The chain links TRBV28 to TRBJ2-5, with D possibly TRBD2 on 6 matching bases. The CDR3 length is 15 residues. V was clipped by 5 bases and J by 5 bases, with 18 bases between them. Germline-derived CDR1 and CDR2 are MDHEN and SYDVKM. The CDR3 bases are TGTGCCAGCAGTCCCCCCGGAGGGATGATCGAGACCCAGTACTTC. This translates into CASSPPGGMIETQYF.

A single count supports this clone. J is TRBJ2-5 and V is TRBV7-8; 8 nucleotides match TRBD1. The CDR3 spans 16 residues. Germline lookup yields CDR1 SGHVS and CDR2 FQNEAQ. The V and J ends lost 1 base and 5 bases, in that order; junction bases with no gene match: 9. CDR3 amino acids: CASSLEAGGAGETQYF. The CDR3 nucleotides are TGTGCCAGCAGCTTAGAGGCAGGGGGCGCTGGGGAGACCCAGTACTTC.

This clone showed up just once. This CDR3 reads CASSSPGQGANEQFF. The CDR3 nucleotides read TGTGCCAGCAGTTCTCCGGGACAGGGGGCAAATGAGCAGTTCTTC. J is TRBJ2-1 and V is TRBV28, with 12 bases fitting TRBD1. CDR1 and CDR2 from the germline V gene are MDHEN and SYDVKM. This CDR3 comprises 15 residues. The trim removed 4 bases at V and 7 bases at J, leaving 5 bases unmatched.

CDR3 sequence (DNA): TGTGCCAGCAGCTTGGAACGGGACAGGATGTATGGCTACACCTTC. Translating it yields CASSLERDRMYGYTF. The chain recombines TRBV5-6 with TRBJ1-2; 8 positions agree with TRBD1. The CDR3 contains 15 residues. CDR1 and CDR2 from the germline V gene are SGHDT and YYEEEE. V lost 0 bases, J lost 5 bases, and 6 bases stayed unmatched.

The chain is built from TRBV4-3 and TRBJ2-7, with 7 bases that match TRBD2. The CDR3 is made up of 16 amino acids. Germline-derived CDR1 and CDR2 are LGHNA and YSLEER. Trimming removed 1 base from V and 1 base from J; junction bases left unmatched: 7. The CDR3 DNA reads TGCGCCAGCAGCCAAGGAGCCGGGACTACGTCCTACGAGCAGTACTTC. Its translation is CASSQGAGTTSYEQYF.

The rearrangement uses TRBV7-2 and TRBJ2-7; D not resolved. This CDR3 is 14 amino acids long. Germline V gene data show CDR1 as SGHTA and CDR2 as FQGNSA. Trimming removed 5 bases from V and 4 bases from J, with 15 bases in between. CDR3 in amino acids: CASSHGQEPYEQYF. The CDR3, as DNA: TGTGCCAGCAGCCATGGGCAGGAGCCATACGAGCAGTACTTC.

CDR3 in amino acids: CASSLMWGGTNEKLFF. DNA of the CDR3: TGCGCCAGCAGCCTAATGTGGGGTGGGACTAATGAAAAACTGTTTTTT. The chain combines TRBV4-3 with TRBJ1-4; the D is unclear. V lost 4 bases and J lost 2, with 14 bases in between. The CDR3 totals 16 residues. Germline V lookup: CDR1 LGHNA, CDR2 YSLEER.

The chain employs TRBV6-6 and TRBJ1-1; the match to TRBD1 covers 8 bases. Germline CDR1 MNHNY, CDR2 SVGAGI (reference sequence). The CDR3 totals 14 residues. V lost 3 bases and J lost 4; bases outside the gene matches: 4. As DNA, the CDR3 is TGTGCCAGCAGTTATACAGGGGGTCCCACTGAAGCTTTCTTT. This encodes CASSYTGGPTEAFF.

This chain links TRBV6-1 with TRBJ1-2; the D gene is possibly TRBD1 (5 bases). Germline V gives CDR1 MNHNS, CDR2 SASEGT. This CDR3 region has 14 residues. The ends were cut back, 6 bases at V and 3 bases at J, with 14 bases in the middle. The CDR3 here is CASRISRGDYGYTF. The CDR3 nucleotides read TGTGCCAGCAGGATCTCGCGAGGGGACTATGGCTACACCTTC.

The chain employs TRBV6-6 and TRBJ1-1; a possible D gene is TRBD1 (6 bases). From germline, CDR1 is MNHNY and CDR2 SVGAGI (reference sequence). The V gene lost 0 bases and the J gene lost 6 bases, with 17 bases spanning the gap. The CDR3 is 16 residues long. CDR3 coding DNA: TGTGCCAGCAGTTACTCGAGGGGGTTTGACAACGCTGAAGCTTTCTTT. This encodes CASSYSRGFDNAEAFF.

The chain employs TRBV5-1 and TRBJ1-2; 8 bases are a match to TRBD1. The CDR3 is made up of 16 amino acids. The germline gives CDR1 SGHRS, CDR2 YFSETQ. V trimming: 2 bases; J trimming: 2 bases; junction bases outside the gene matches: 8. CDR3: CASSFGLQGENYGYTF. The CDR3 bases are TGCGCCAGCAGCTTTGGCCTACAGGGGGAAAACTATGGCTACACCTTC. Filled out from reference TRBV5-1 and TRBJ1-2, the complete variable domain reads KAGVTQTPRYLIKTRGQQVTLSCSPISGHRSVSWYQQTPGQGLQFLFEYFSETQRNKGNFPGRFSGRQFSNSRSEMNVSTLELGDSALYLCASSFGLQGENYGYTFGSGTRLTVV.

This sequence joins TRBV4-1 and TRBJ2-7; D possibly corresponds to TRBD1 (6 bases). Germline V gives CDR1 MGHRA, CDR2 YSYEKL. The V and J ends lost 0 bases and 3 bases respectively, with 18 bases between them. The CDR3 runs to 17 residues. The CDR3 reads CASSQEPQGTGYYEQYF. In DNA, the CDR3 is TGCGCCAGCAGCCAAGAGCCACAGGGAACTGGTTACTACGAGCAGTACTTC.